Here is one T cell receptor (beta chain) with its context. The antigen remains undetermined. The data are from a study of CD8+ T cells in alopecia areata. Study results and caveats: Since there was just one nonresponder, nobody can yet say how baseline CD8+ expansion ties to response.

As to treatment: oral pan-JAK inhibitor, 5-10 mg twice daily. Germline V gene data show CDR1 as PRHDT and CDR2 as FYEKMQ (reference sequence). This CDR3 is 14 amino acids long. Once RNA had been extracted, it was reverse transcribed into cDNA to act as the sequencing template. Method: immunoSEQ multiplex PCR; TCRdb's copy keeps in-frame clones and lacks some. Of fewer than 110,000 clones listed, under 90% are singletons. This receptor was taken from a human donor with alopecia areata. The J gene is TRBJ2-5, the V gene TRBV13, with D maybe TRBD1 (6 bases). The J call is doubtful: the DNA matches TRBJ2-7 better. The sequencing used CD8+ T cells sorted from blood, collected around week 30, from a patient treated with tofacitinib. CDR3 DNA sequence: TGTGCCAGCAGCACACAGGGATCCGCCTACGAGCAGTACTTC. Translation gives CASSTQGSAYEQYF.